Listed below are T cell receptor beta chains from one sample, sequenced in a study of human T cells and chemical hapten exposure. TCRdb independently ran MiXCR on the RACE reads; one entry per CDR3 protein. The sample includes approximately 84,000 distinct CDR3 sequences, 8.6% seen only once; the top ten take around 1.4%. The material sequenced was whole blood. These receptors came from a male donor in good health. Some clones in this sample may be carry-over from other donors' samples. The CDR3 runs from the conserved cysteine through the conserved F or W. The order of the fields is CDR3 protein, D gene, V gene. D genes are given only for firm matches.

CDR3 protein: CASSYRTATNEKLFF
D gene: NA
V gene: TRBV6-5

CDR3 protein: CASSSSGATYEQYF
D gene: TRBD2
V gene: TRBV27

CDR3 protein: CASSLIAGNSLYEQYF
D gene: NA
V gene: TRBV12-3/TRBV12-4

CDR3 protein: CSASGAGSYEQYF
D gene: NA
V gene: TRBV20-1

CDR3 protein: CASKPGQGAYEQYF
D gene: TRBD1
V gene: TRBV6-5

CDR3 protein: CASSPSPVNTEAFF
D gene: NA
V gene: TRBV5-4

CDR3 protein: CASSESGSNQPQHF
D gene: NA
V gene: TRBV25-1

CDR3 protein: CASSLSTVTYEQYF
D gene: NA
V gene: TRBV3-1

CDR3 protein: CSVAPRAKNIQYF
D gene: NA
V gene: TRBV29-1

CDR3 protein: CSARDLQGGNQPQHF
D gene: TRBD1
V gene: TRBV20-1

CDR3 protein: CASSLRQGRTEAFF
D gene: TRBD1
V gene: TRBV5-6

CDR3 protein: CASSHLGGQPQHF
D gene: NA
V gene: TRBV6-5

CDR3 protein: CASSLGTRGSEAFF
D gene: NA
V gene: TRBV27

CDR3 protein: CASRELAGGGTDTQYF
D gene: TRBD2
V gene: TRBV2

CDR3 protein: CASSLGVAYEQYF
D gene: NA
V gene: TRBV27

CDR3 protein: CASRDGPGLNSPLHF
D gene: NA
V gene: TRBV12-3/TRBV12-4

CDR3 protein: CASTVTGLYNTEAFF
D gene: TRBD1
V gene: TRBV12-3/TRBV12-4

CDR3 protein: CASSLWAGTGATDTQYF
D gene: TRBD1
V gene: TRBV27

CDR3 protein: CASSPGGQTNTEAFF
D gene: NA
V gene: TRBV12-3/TRBV12-4

CDR3 protein: CASSSATKPQHF
D gene: NA
V gene: TRBV6-2/TRBV6-3

CDR3 protein: CASSAGTVAKNIQYF
D gene: NA
V gene: TRBV11-1

CDR3 protein: CASSYSGLAGIYNEQFF
D gene: TRBD2
V gene: TRBV6-6

CDR3 protein: CASSPSRDLQETQYF
D gene: NA
V gene: TRBV18

CDR3 protein: CSVHAEDGRGTEAFF
D gene: NA
V gene: TRBV20-1

CDR3 protein: CASSLRARRNIQYF
D gene: NA
V gene: TRBV28

CDR3 protein: CASSYSSGLAGKETQYF
D gene: TRBD2
V gene: TRBV6-6

CDR3 protein: CASSRDKGLYYEQYF
D gene: NA
V gene: TRBV12-3/TRBV12-4

CDR3 protein: CASSLLPGWDTQYF
D gene: NA
V gene: TRBV12-3/TRBV12-4

CDR3 protein: CASSVEPGLVRGTDTQYF
D gene: TRBD2
V gene: TRBV9

CDR3 protein: CAITDGLSSYEQYF
D gene: NA
V gene: TRBV6-6

CDR3 protein: CASSQVSGVSDTGELFF
D gene: NA
V gene: TRBV4-1

CDR3 protein: CASSYSGTGVSDTQYF
D gene: TRBD1
V gene: TRBV3-1

CDR3 protein: CASSEHDNSPLHF
D gene: NA
V gene: TRBV6-1

CDR3 protein: CASSEPRTDTQYF
D gene: NA
V gene: TRBV2

CDR3 protein: CASTSKTSGAPYNEQFF
D gene: TRBD2
V gene: TRBV19

CDR3 protein: CASSLGTSELYNEQFF
D gene: TRBD2
V gene: TRBV7-6

CDR3 protein: CSATTGTVINQPQHF
D gene: TRBD1
V gene: TRBV20-1

CDR3 protein: CSVEEGDDEQYF
D gene: NA
V gene: TRBV29-1

CDR3 protein: CASSRGLVTDTQYF
D gene: TRBD2
V gene: TRBV7-2

CDR3 protein: CASSQGGVNTEAFF
D gene: NA
V gene: TRBV14

CDR3 protein: CSVNRDREQFF
D gene: TRBD1
V gene: TRBV29-1

CDR3 protein: CASALGGSGANVLTF
D gene: NA
V gene: TRBV12-5

CDR3 protein: CASSLAKEGGLETQYF
D gene: NA
V gene: TRBV5-1